The T cell receptor (beta chain) under discussion was sequenced for a study of blood T cell repertoires in COVID-19. Whole-study context: The samples span acute and convalescent COVID-19 from the United States, Italy and Spain. The cDNA or gDNA used as material had been derived from T cells, B-cell-depleted T cells, or PBMCs.

The CDR3 covers 17 residues. The method was immunoSEQ multiplex PCR; TCRdb's version includes in-frame clones alone and lacks a portion of them. The data contain 130,000 to 150,000 clones, around three quarters of them singletons. The receptor was isolated from a man aged 50-60 years with active or convalescent COVID-19. Input material: peripheral blood. The chain uses TRBV21-1 and TRBJ1-1; the table's D call of TRBD1 was not tested on the DNA. TRBV21-1 is a pseudogene. The CDR3 is CASSKRQGARGNTEAFF. Here the CDR3 DNA reads TGTGCCAGCAGCAAACGGCAGGGGGCAAGGGGGAACACTGAAGCTTTCTTT.